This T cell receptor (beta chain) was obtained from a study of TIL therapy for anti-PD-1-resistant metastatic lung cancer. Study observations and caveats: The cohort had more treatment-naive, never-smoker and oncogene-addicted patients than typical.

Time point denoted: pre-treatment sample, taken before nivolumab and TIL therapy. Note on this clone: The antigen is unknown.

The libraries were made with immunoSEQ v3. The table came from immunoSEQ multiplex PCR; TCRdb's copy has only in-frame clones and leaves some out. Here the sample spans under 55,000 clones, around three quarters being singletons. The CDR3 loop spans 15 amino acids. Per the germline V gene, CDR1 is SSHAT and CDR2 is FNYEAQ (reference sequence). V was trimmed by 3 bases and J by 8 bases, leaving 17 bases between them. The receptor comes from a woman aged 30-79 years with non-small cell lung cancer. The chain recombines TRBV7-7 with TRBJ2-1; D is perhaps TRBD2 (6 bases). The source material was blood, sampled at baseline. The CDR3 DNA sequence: TGTGCCAGCAGCTTGGGGCAGCTGGAGGGCTATGAGCAGTTCTTC. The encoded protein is CASSLGQLEGYEQFF.